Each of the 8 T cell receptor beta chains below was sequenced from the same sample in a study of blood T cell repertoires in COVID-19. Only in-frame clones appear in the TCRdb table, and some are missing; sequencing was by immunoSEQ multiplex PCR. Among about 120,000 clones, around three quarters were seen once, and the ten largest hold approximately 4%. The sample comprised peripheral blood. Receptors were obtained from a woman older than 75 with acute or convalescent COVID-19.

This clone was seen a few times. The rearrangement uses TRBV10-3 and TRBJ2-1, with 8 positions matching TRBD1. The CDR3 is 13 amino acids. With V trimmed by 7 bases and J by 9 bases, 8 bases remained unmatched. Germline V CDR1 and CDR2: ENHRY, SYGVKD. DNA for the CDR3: TGTGCCATCACCGAAACAGGGGGTGGTGAGCAGTTCTTC. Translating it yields CAITETGGGEQFF.

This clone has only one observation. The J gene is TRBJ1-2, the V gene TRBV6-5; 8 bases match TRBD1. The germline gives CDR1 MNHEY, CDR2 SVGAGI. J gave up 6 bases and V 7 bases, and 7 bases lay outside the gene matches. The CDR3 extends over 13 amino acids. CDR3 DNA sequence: TGTGCCAGCACCCTTGCGACAGGGGATGGCTACACCTTC. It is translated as CASTLATGDGYTF.

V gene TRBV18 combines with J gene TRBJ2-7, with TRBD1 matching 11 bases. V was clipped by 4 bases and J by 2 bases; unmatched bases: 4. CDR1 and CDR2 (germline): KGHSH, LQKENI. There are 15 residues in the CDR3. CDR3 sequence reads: CASSQGTGGTYEQYF. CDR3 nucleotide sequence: TGTGCCAGCTCACAGGGGACAGGGGGTACCTACGAGCAGTACTTC.

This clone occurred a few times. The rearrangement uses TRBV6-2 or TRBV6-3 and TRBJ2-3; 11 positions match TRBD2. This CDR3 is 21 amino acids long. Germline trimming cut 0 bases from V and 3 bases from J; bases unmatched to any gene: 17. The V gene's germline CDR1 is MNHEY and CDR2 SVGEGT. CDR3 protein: CASSYSKASASGGLWTDTQYF. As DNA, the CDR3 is TGTGCCAGCAGTTACTCGAAAGCGTCTGCTAGCGGGGGGCTGTGGACAGATACGCAGTATTTT.

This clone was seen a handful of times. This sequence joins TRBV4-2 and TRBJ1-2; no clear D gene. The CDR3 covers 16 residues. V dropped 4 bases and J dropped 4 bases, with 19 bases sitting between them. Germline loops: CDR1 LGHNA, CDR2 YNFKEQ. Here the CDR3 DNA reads TGTGCCAGCAGCCCTTACCAGACAAGCCCCTTCTATGGCTACACCTTC. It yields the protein CASSPYQTSPFYGYTF.

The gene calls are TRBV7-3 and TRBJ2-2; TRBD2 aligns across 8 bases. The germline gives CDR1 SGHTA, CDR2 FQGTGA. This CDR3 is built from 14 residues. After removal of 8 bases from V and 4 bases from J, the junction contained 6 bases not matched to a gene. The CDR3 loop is CASAQAGATGELFF. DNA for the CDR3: TGTGCCAGCGCCCAAGCGGGAGCCACCGGGGAGCTGTTTTTT.

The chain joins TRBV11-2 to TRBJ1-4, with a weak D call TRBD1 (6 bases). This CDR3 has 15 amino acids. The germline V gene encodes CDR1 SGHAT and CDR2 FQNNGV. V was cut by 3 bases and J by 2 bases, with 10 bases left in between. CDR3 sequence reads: CASSFRGATNEKLFF. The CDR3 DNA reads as TGTGCCAGCAGCTTCCGGGGGGCGACTAATGAAAAACTGTTTTTT. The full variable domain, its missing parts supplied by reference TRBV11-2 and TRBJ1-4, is EAGVAQSPRYKIIEKRQSVAFWCNPISGHATLYWYQQILGQGPKLLIQFQNNGVVDDSQLPKDRFSAERLKGVDSTLKIQPAKLEDSAVYLCASSFRGATNEKLFFGSGTQLSVL.

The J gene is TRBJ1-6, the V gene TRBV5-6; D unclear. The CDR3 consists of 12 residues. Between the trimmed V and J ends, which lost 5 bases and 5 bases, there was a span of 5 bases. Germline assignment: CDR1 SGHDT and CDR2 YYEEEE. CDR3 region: CASRTNNSPLHF. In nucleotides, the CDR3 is TGTGCCAGCAGGACTAATAATTCACCCCTCCACTTT.